This T cell receptor (beta chain) was found in a study of T cell repertoires in aging, cancer and after chemotherapy. Study-level background: Paired samples before and after chemotherapy came from chronic lymphocytic leukemia patients on fludarabine- or bendamustine-based regimens.

Study-wide findings and caveats: Loss of evenness, beyond lost richness, contributed to age-related TCR diversity decline in cancer patients. Immunological memory after chemotherapy cannot be judged from the repertoire data.

Within the sample, this clonotype is medium-sized (0.01 to 0.1%). The antigen is unknown. CDR1 and CDR2 (germline): PRHDT, FYEKMQ (reference sequence). The CDR3 contains 14 residues. Trimming shortened V by 4 bases and J by 1 base, and 11 bases separated the two germline ends. Peripheral blood genomic DNA, not sorted cells or RNA, was the template. TRB rearrangements spanning V, D and J were amplified using mixed TRB-A/B primers. TCRdb re-derived calls from the multiplex PCR reads in MiXCR, one entry per CDR3 protein. The sample lists fewer than 15,000 distinct CDR3 sequences, about 29% seen once, with roughly a tenth in the top ten.

The TCR originated in a human donor with a blood cancer. The genes are TRBV13 and TRBJ2-7; tentatively, D is TRBD1 (6 bases). The sample was blood. The CDR3: CASSSRQDSYEQYF. For the CDR3, the DNA is TGTGCCAGCAGCTCCAGACAGGATTCCTACGAGCAGTACTTC. Variable domain in full (rest from reference TRBV13 and TRBJ2-7): AAGVIQSPRHLIKEKRETATLKCYPIPRHDTVYWYQQGPGQDPQFLISFYEKMQSDKGSIPDRFSAQQFSDYHSELNMSSLELGDSALYFCASSSRQDSYEQYFGPGTRLTVT.